The 30 T cell receptor beta chains below all came from one sample that was sequenced in a study of glioma-infiltrating T cells listed by TCRdb under 2016. The listed sequencing device is Illumina MiSeq. The iRepertoire nested amplicon-rescue multiplex PCR (arm-PCR) platform was used to amplify TCR alpha and beta CDR3 regions from RNA. TCRdb took the public reads, trimmed them with fastp at Q25, ran MiXCR for clone calling and kept in-frame beta chains. Duplicate CDR3 protein sequences are folded into a single record with the most common DNA and genes. The table for this sample lists under 200,000 distinct CDR3 sequences; 25% to 35% of them were counted only once. Together, the top ten hold roughly a fifth of the sample. The sample consisted of glioma tissue, nonneoplastic brain tissue, or PBMCs (not recorded which). The origin of the receptors is a human donor with low-grade glioma or glioblastoma, undergoing nonglioma brain surgery, or in good health (not recorded which).

Remarks on this clonotype: Mismatch with germline at one junction end may stem from a read error. The chain combines TRBV20-1 with TRBJ2-7; D gene unclear. Germline CDR1 is DFQATT and CDR2 is SNEGSKA (reference sequence). The CDR3 consists of 13 residues. This CDR3 is CSAPTESSDEQYF. CDR3 sequence (DNA): TGCAGCGCTCCAACGGAAAGCTCCGACGAGCAGTACTTC.

In this sample, this clonotype turned up many times. V and J are TRBV6-1 and TRBJ2-7, with 9 bases lining up with TRBD1. Per germline, CDR1 MNHNS and CDR2 SASEGT. V trimming: 8 bases; J trimming: 3 bases; junction bases outside the gene matches: 17. The CDR3 has 17 residues. CDR3 amino acids: CASLDRGQGIRRYEQYF. In DNA, the CDR3 is TGTGCCAGCCTTGATCGGGGACAGGGTATTCGCCGCTACGAGCAGTACTTC.

This clonotype was observed a handful of times. The V and J genes are TRBV12-3 or TRBV12-4 and TRBJ1-4, with D perhaps TRBD1 (5 bases). The V and J ends lost 7 bases and 8 bases respectively, with 14 bases between them. The length of the CDR3 is 13 residues. The CDR3 nucleotides read TGTGCCAGCACCCGGGGCGTTAGGGAAAAACTGTTTTTT. Translation gives CASTRGVREKLFF.

The CDR3 DNA follows: TGTGCCAGCAGCCCGATTCGGCGGACTGCGCCAGGGGCCCAGTACTTC. This codes for CASSPIRRTAPGAQYF. The chain combines TRBV27 with TRBJ2-5, with D perhaps matching TRBD1 (6 bases). Per germline, CDR1 MNHEY and CDR2 SMNVEV (reference sequence). V was pared by 6 bases and J by 9 bases, with 26 bases between. The CDR3 is made up of 16 amino acids.

This clonotype occurred many times. The chain is built from TRBV19 and TRBJ2-3; possibly TRBD1 for D (6 bases). Germline CDR1 reads LNHDA; CDR2 reads SQIVND (reference sequence). This CDR3 is 14 amino acids long. Trimming pared 4 bases from V and 7 bases from J, leaving 15 bases between. In DNA, the CDR3 is TGTGCCAGTAGTAAGGAGACAGGAGAGAATACGCAGTATTTT. It translates to CASSKETGENTQYF. Full variable domain (rest looked up from reference TRBV19 and TRBJ2-3): DGGITQSPKYLFRKEGQNVTLSCEQNLNHDAMYWYRQDPGQGLRLIYYSQIVNDFQKGDIAEGYSVSREKKESFPLTVTSAQKNPTAFYLCASSKETGENTQYFGPGTRLTVL.

The chain links TRBV29-1 to TRBJ2-5, with D maybe TRBD2 (7 bases). CDR3 length equals 12 residues. V was clipped by 2 bases and J by 4 bases, with 8 bases between them. Per germline, CDR1 SQVTM and CDR2 ANQGSEA. This CDR3 is CSVERGGETQYF. CDR3 coding DNA: TGCAGCGTTGAAAGGGGGGGAGAGACCCAGTACTTC. Variable domain in full (rest from reference TRBV29-1 and TRBJ2-5): SAVISQKPSRDICQRGTSLTIQCQVDSQVTMMFWYRQQPGQSLTLIATANQGSEATYESGFVIDKFPISRPNLTFSTLTVSNMSPEDSSIYLCSVERGGETQYFGPGTRLLVL.

Ten or more counts support this clonotype. One end of the junction does not line up with germline, which may come from a read error. The chain is built from TRBV5-1 and TRBJ2-1; 8 nucleotides align to TRBD2. Germline CDR1 is SGHRS and CDR2 is YFSETQ. This CDR3 is 13 amino acids long. The CDR3 spells CASSLELAGEQFF. DNA for the CDR3: TGTGCCAGCAGCTTAGAGCTAGCGGGTGAGCAGTTCTTC.

As for this clonotype: This may be a read error, as it is one base from a much larger clone. The chain combines TRBV7-6 with TRBJ2-1, with D possibly being TRBD2 (6 bases). CDR1 is SGHVS and CDR2 is FNYEAQ in the germline V gene. CDR3 length: 16 residues. CDR3 bases: TGTGCCAGCAGCAGAATTAGCGGAGGCTCCTACAGTGAGCAGTTCTTC. Its translation: CASSRISGGSYSEQFF.

This clonotype was detected ten times or more. The chain joins TRBV4-3 to TRBJ1-1; 7 nucleotides agree with TRBD1. CDR1 and CDR2 (germline): LGHNA, YSLEER. This CDR3 spans 16 amino acids. V shed 1 base, J shed 0 bases, and the junction held 5 bases outside the gene matches. CDR3 bases: TGCGCCAGCAGCCAAGGGCAGGGGGGCATGAACACTGAAGCTTTCTTT. Translation: CASSQGQGGMNTEAFF.

This clonotype was counted ten times or more. The rearrangement joins TRBV6-1 to TRBJ1-1; D unresolved. The V end lost 7 bases, the J end lost 7 bases, and 19 bases lay between the germline ends. The CDR3 runs to 14 residues. Germline CDR1 reads MNHNS; CDR2 reads SASEGT. The CDR3 nucleotides read TGTGCCAGCATCTTGGACGGAAACACATATGAAGCTTTCTTT. Its translation: CASILDGNTYEAFF.

On this clonotype: A clone one base away is much larger, so this may be a read error. The chain combines TRBV20-1 with TRBJ2-3, with TRBD2 matching over 12 bases. The CDR3 covers 18 residues. The germline gives CDR1 DFQATT, CDR2 SNEGSKA (reference sequence). In nucleotides, the CDR3 is TGCATTGCTAGAGATTCTGGGGTGACTAGCGGGAGCGCAGATACGCAGTATTTT. Translation gives CIARDSGVTSGSADTQYF.

This clonotype came up a few times. The rearrangement links TRBV12-3 or TRBV12-4 to TRBJ2-7; tentatively, D is TRBD2 (5 bases). The CDR3 contains 15 residues. Deletions cut 3 bases from V and 6 bases from J, with 18 bases between. Here the CDR3 DNA reads TGTGCCAGCAGTTTCGACGGGCTCGGGGTGGGCGAGCAGTACTTC. Translated, it gives CASSFDGLGVGEQYF.

This clonotype was recorded once. With a much larger clone just one base away, this may be a read error. The chain links TRBV7-2 to TRBJ1-2; D might be TRBD1 (5 bases). The V gene's germline CDR1 is SGHTA and CDR2 FQGNSA. CDR3 size: 14 residues. CDR3 protein: CASTLAPDGGGYTF. As DNA, the CDR3 is TGTGCCAGCACCTTAGCGCCTGATGGGGGGGGATACACCTTC. The full variable domain, rest sourced from reference TRBV7-2 and TRBJ1-2, is GAGVSQSPSNKVTEKGKDVELRCDPISGHTALYWYRQSLGQGLEFLIYFQGNSAPDKSGLPSDRFSAERTGGSVSTLTIQRTQQEDSAVYLCASTLAPDGGGYTFGSGTRLTVV.

This sequence joins TRBV27 and TRBJ1-5; 8 bases align to TRBD1. The CDR3 spans 16 residues. J was trimmed by 5 bases and V by 5 bases; bases with no gene match: 11. Looked up from germline, CDR1 is MNHEY and CDR2 is SMNVEV (reference sequence). CDR3 in amino acids: CASSPNGQGPHQPQHF. DNA of the CDR3: TGTGCCAGCAGTCCGAATGGACAGGGTCCGCATCAGCCCCAGCATTTT.

The rearrangement links TRBV30 to TRBJ1-5; no definite D call. This CDR3 is built from 17 residues. V lost 3 bases to trimming and J lost 6 bases, with 24 bases between them. Germline V CDR1 and CDR2: GTSNPN, SVGIG (reference sequence). The CDR3 coding sequence is TGTGCCTGGAGCCTCCCGGGGTCTCCGACAAACTCTCAGCCCCAGCATTTT. Translated, it gives CAWSLPGSPTNSQPQHF.

About this clonotype itself: A much larger clone differs by one base, so this may be a read error. CDR3 amino acids: CASIWTSGIYEQYF. CDR3 DNA: TGTGCCAGCATTTGGACTAGCGGGATCTACGAGCAGTACTTC. This rearrangement joins TRBV2 to TRBJ2-7, with TRBD2 matching 12 bases. Germline CDR1 SNHLY, CDR2 FYNNEI. The CDR3 runs 14 residues. The V gene end was trimmed by 7 bases and the J gene end by 3 bases; junction bases not matched to a gene: 4.

Of note for this clonotype: A read error may explain this, as a much larger clone is one base away. The chain employs TRBV27 and TRBJ2-7; 8 bases fit TRBD1. The CDR3 is 13 residues long. Trimming took 9 bases from V and 7 from J; bases not matched to a gene: 11. Germline V gives CDR1 MNHEY, CDR2 SMNVEV (reference sequence). The CDR3 nucleotides are TGTGCCAGAAGCGCGGGACAGGCGGGGGAGCAGTACTTC. Protein product: CARSAGQAGEQYF.

This clonotype was seen ten or more times. The chain combines TRBV20-1 with TRBJ2-3, with a tentative D call TRBD2 (6 bases). Trimming removed 6 bases at V and 0 bases at J, with 16 bases between. Germline CDR1 and CDR2: DFQATT and SNEGSKA (reference sequence). The CDR3 is 15 residues long. The chain's CDR3 is CSARDFGASTDTQYF. DNA for the CDR3: TGCAGTGCCAGGGACTTCGGTGCTAGCACAGATACGCAGTATTTT.

The chain joins TRBV20-1 to TRBJ2-7, with D perhaps TRBD1 or TRBD2 (5 bases each). Germline CDR1 DFQATT, CDR2 SNEGSKA (reference sequence). The CDR3 has 11 amino acids. V was pared by 6 bases and J by 7 bases, with 13 bases between. DNA for the CDR3: TGCAGTGCGGAGAGGGGCAATGAGCAGTACTTC. This sequence encodes CSAERGNEQYF.

Note on this clonotype: A much larger clone sits a single nucleotide away, making a read error possible. The chain is built from TRBV7-9 and TRBJ2-3; D is perhaps TRBD1 (5 bases). Germline values: CDR1 SEHNR, CDR2 FQNEAQ (reference sequence). V lost 5 bases to trimming and J lost 2 bases, with 14 bases between them. This CDR3 has 15 amino acids. CDR3 sequence (DNA): TGTGCCAGCAGCCCACAGGTGGCCAACACAGATACGCAGTATTTT. The encoded protein is CASSPQVANTDTQYF.

The V gene is TRBV6-2 or TRBV6-3, the J gene TRBJ2-5; a weak D match, TRBD1 (7 bases). Germline lookup yields CDR1 MNHEY and CDR2 SVGEGT. CDR3 size: 13 residues. The DNA of the CDR3 is TGTGTTAGCACCGCGGGACAGCAAGAGACCCAGTACTTC. Translated, it gives CVSTAGQQETQYF.

This clonotype was seen ten or more times. The DNA for the CDR3 is TGTGCCAGCATACGGGATGCGGGCGCAGATACGCAGTATTTT. Translated, it gives CASIRDAGADTQYF. This rearrangement joins TRBV12-3 or TRBV12-4 to TRBJ2-3; a weak D match, TRBD2 (5 bases). The germline V and J ends were trimmed by 7 bases and 4 bases, with 15 bases remaining between them. The CDR3 is 14 residues long.

This clonotype was found a few times. A much more abundant neighbour one base away suggests this may be a read error. This chain uses TRBV7-9 with TRBJ2-3; D ambiguous. V was trimmed by 7 bases and J by 4 bases, leaving 6 bases between them. The CDR3 covers 11 residues. The V gene's germline CDR1 is SEHNR and CDR2 FQNEAQ (reference sequence). CDR3 loop: CASTVADTQYF. For the CDR3, the DNA is TGTGCCAGCACCGTAGCAGATACGCAGTATTTT.

This clonotype occurred many times. The V gene is TRBV20-1, the J gene TRBJ2-1; 9 bases map to TRBD1. Germline CDR1 is DFQATT and CDR2 is SNEGSKA (reference sequence). The CDR3 is made up of 14 amino acids. The V segment lost 3 bases and the J segment 6 bases; nucleotides outside the gene matches: 6. CDR3 nucleotide sequence: TGCAGTGCTAGGACGGGACAGGGCGGCAATGAGCAGTTCTTC. This encodes CSARTGQGGNEQFF.

This clonotype was observed many times. The chain has TRBV27 and TRBJ2-7; possibly TRBD2 for D (6 bases). The ends were cut back, 3 bases at V and 8 bases at J, with 17 bases in the middle. Germline V lookup: CDR1 MNHEY, CDR2 SMNVEV (reference sequence). CDR3 length: 14 residues. CDR3 in DNA: TGTGCCAGCAGTTTCGGGCGGGGAACTACGAAGCAGTACTTC. It specifies CASSFGRGTTKQYF.

On this clonotype: It may be a read error: a sequence one base away is much more abundant. The chain joins TRBV7-9 to TRBJ2-7, with D possibly being TRBD1 (6 bases). Germline CDR1 and CDR2: SEHNR and FQNEAQ (reference sequence). This CDR3 comprises 15 residues. V dropped 3 bases and J dropped 2 bases, with 14 bases sitting between them. The CDR3 DNA reads as TGTGCCAGCAGCTTTCGACAGGAAAGCCCCTACGAGCAGTACTTC. Protein product: CASSFRQESPYEQYF.

This clonotype was seen ten or more times. The junction shows a germline mismatch at one end, possibly a read error. CDR3 sequence: CASSLMDSEPWIF. As DNA, the CDR3 is TGTGCCAGCAGTTTAATGGACTCCGAACCCTGGATCTTC. The J gene is TRBJ2-1, the V gene TRBV27, with a possible D match to TRBD2 (5 bases). Germline CDR1 MNHEY, CDR2 SMNVEV (reference sequence). The CDR3 loop spans 13 amino acids.

Only one count was recorded for this clonotype. Just one base apart from a much larger clone, this may be a read error. V usage is TRBV29-1 and J usage is TRBJ2-1, with D possibly matching TRBD1 (6 bases). The CDR3 runs to 13 residues. The V end was cut by 1 base, the J end by 9 bases, with 13 bases between. Germline CDR1 SQVTM, CDR2 ANQGSEA. This chain's CDR3 is CSVEGQGMSEQFF. For the CDR3, the DNA is TGCAGCGTTGAAGGGCAGGGGATGAGTGAGCAGTTCTTC.

As concerns this clonotype: A single base separates this from a much larger clone, so it may be a read error. V and J are TRBV4-3 and TRBJ1-5; TRBD1 might be the D (6 bases). Germline CDR1 and CDR2: LGHNA and YSLEER. CDR3 length: 14 residues. CDR3 protein: CARSRGQRDQPQHF. The CDR3 DNA sequence: TGCGCCAGAAGCCGAGGACAGAGAGATCAGCCCCAGCATTTT.

This clonotype was observed a handful of times. The V and J genes are TRBV12-3 or TRBV12-4 and TRBJ2-7; the D is unclear. V shed 3 bases and J shed 4 bases, with 13 bases lying between them. The length of the CDR3 is 14 residues. Written as DNA, the CDR3 is TGTGCCAGCAGTTTCTCTGGGCCTACATACGAGCAGTACTTC. As protein: CASSFSGPTYEQYF.